The 19 T cell receptor beta chains below were found in one sample sequenced in a study of neurological immune-mediated disorders. TCRdb itself ran the 5' RACE reads through MiXCR, one entry per CDR3 protein. The table shows approximately 87,000 distinct CDR3 sequences, with 13% to 15% occurring only once. Sequenced: PBMCs. The receptor set was obtained from a woman aged 45-65 years in good health.

This clonotype appeared once. A read error is likely, as this CDR3 ends without the conserved phenylalanine or tryptophan. The CDR3 DNA is TGTACCACCAGCAGAGCGGGGACATCCTACAATGAGCAGTTCTTA. This sequence encodes CTTSRAGTSYNEQFL. V usage is TRBV15 and J usage is TRBJ2-1; TRBD2 is a possible D gene (7 bases). This CDR3 comprises 15 residues. From germline, CDR1 is LNHNV and CDR2 YYDKDF (reference sequence).

With respect to this clonotype: A junction boundary mismatches the germline segment, possibly from a read error. The CDR3 reads CSASRTPGDTISF. The CDR3 nucleotides read TGCAGTGCTAGTAGGACGCCGGGAGACACCATATCTTTT. The V call is TRBV20-1, the J call TRBJ1-3; D unclear. The germline CDR1 and CDR2 sequences are DFQATT and SNEGSKA (reference sequence). CDR3 length: 13 amino acids.

This clonotype came up many times. The gene calls are TRBV27 and TRBJ2-3; 12 bases line up with TRBD2. The junction had 5 bases not matched to a gene; V was cut back by 5 bases and J by 5 bases. Per germline, CDR1 MNHEY and CDR2 SMNVEV (reference sequence). CDR3 length: 15 amino acids. CDR3 coding DNA: TGTGCCAGCAGTCAACTAGCGGGGGGCCAAGATACGCAGTATTTT. Encoded protein: CASSQLAGGQDTQYF.

This clonotype appeared a few times. The chain has TRBV20-1 and TRBJ2-3; no firm D call. Trimming took 5 bases from V and 0 from J, leaving 12 bases between them. Germline values: CDR1 DFQATT, CDR2 SNEGSKA (reference sequence). The CDR3 is made up of 14 amino acids. CDR3 loop: CSALVARSTDTQYF. The CDR3 DNA follows: TGCAGTGCTCTCGTAGCCCGGAGCACAGATACGCAGTATTTT.

This clonotype was observed at least ten times. The gene calls are TRBV7-2 and TRBJ2-3, with D uncertain. V shed 4 bases and J shed 2 bases, with 1 base lying between them. This CDR3 region has 11 residues. Germline V gene lookup returns CDR1 SGHTA and CDR2 FQGNSA. CDR3 nucleotide sequence: TGTGCCAGCAGCTACACAGATACGCAGTATTTT. Translated: CASSYTDTQYF.

This clonotype was detected many times. The CDR3 is CASSSDRGVYGYTF. CDR3 coding DNA: TGTGCCAGCAGTTCGGACAGGGGTGTATATGGCTACACCTTC. The rearrangement uses TRBV12-3 or TRBV12-4 and TRBJ1-2; 9 positions match TRBD1. J gave up 5 bases and V 4 bases, and 5 bases lay outside the gene matches. The CDR3 covers 14 residues.

This clonotype was counted ten times or more. The V call is TRBV28, the J call TRBJ2-7; no reliable D call. The germline CDR1 and CDR2 sequences are MDHEN and SYDVKM. This CDR3 contains 15 residues. V dropped 4 bases and J dropped 3 bases, with 16 bases sitting between them. Written as DNA, the CDR3 is TGTGCCAGCAGTTCTCCAGGAGTTAGGTTCTACGAGCAGTACTTC. Amino acid sequence: CASSSPGVRFYEQYF.

This clonotype was detected a few times. The rearrangement links TRBV28 to TRBJ2-5, with 7 bases aligning to TRBD2. The germline V gene encodes CDR1 MDHEN and CDR2 SYDVKM. V lost 2 bases to trimming and J lost 2 bases; unmatched junction nucleotides: 8. The CDR3 covers 16 residues. For the CDR3, the DNA is TGTGCCAGCAGTTTAGGGCTAGCGGCCACACAAGAGACCCAGTACTTC. It translates to CASSLGLAATQETQYF.

In the case of this clonotype: At one boundary the junction diverges from the germline segment, which might be a read error. The gene calls are TRBV12-3 or TRBV12-4 and TRBJ1-2; a possible D gene is TRBD1 (5 bases). The CDR3 spans 14 residues. The CDR3, as DNA: TGTACCAGCAGACCATCAGGGATTAAGTATGGCTACACCTTT. This encodes CTSRPSGIKYGYTF.

This clonotype was seen ten or more times. The chain joins TRBV5-5 to TRBJ1-2, with 7 bases fitting TRBD1. Trimming cost V 2 bases and J 2 bases; bases outside gene matches: 3. Germline CDR1 is SGHKS and CDR2 is YYEKEE (reference sequence). This CDR3 comprises 14 residues. CDR3 loop: CASSLLQGNYGYTF. The CDR3 DNA is TGTGCCAGCAGCTTATTACAGGGGAACTATGGCTACACCTTC.

The rearrangement links TRBV7-2 to TRBJ2-2; no clear D gene. CDR3 length equals 15 residues. Germline V gene data show CDR1 as SGHTA and CDR2 as FQGNSA. Between the trimmed V and J ends, which lost 6 bases and 5 bases, there was a span of 16 bases. Here the CDR3 reads CASRPFSVGTGELFF. The CDR3 DNA reads as TGTGCCAGCAGGCCTTTTTCAGTGGGGACCGGGGAGCTGTTTTTT.

This clonotype was seen many times. The chain combines TRBV14 with TRBJ1-1, with no clear D. CDR3 size: 14 residues. CDR1 is SGHDN, CDR2 FVKESK, per germline. Trimming left V 1 base short and J 4 bases short, with 10 bases between. The DNA for the CDR3 is TGTGCCAGCAGCCAAGGAGGGCTGAGCACTGAAGCTTTCTTT. This gives the protein CASSQGGLSTEAFF.

This clonotype came up many times. V and J are TRBV29-1 and TRBJ1-6, with D possibly being TRBD1 (5 bases). CDR1 and CDR2 (germline): SQVTM, ANQGSEA. CDR3 size: 13 residues. V was pared by 5 bases and J by 6 bases, with 11 bases between. CDR3 in amino acids: CSVQQEINSPLHF. In nucleotides, the CDR3 is TGCAGCGTTCAACAGGAGATTAATTCACCCCTCCACTTT.

Many counts were recorded for this clonotype. V gene TRBV5-1 combines with J gene TRBJ2-5; the match to TRBD2 covers 12 bases. The junction had 14 bases not matched to a gene; V was cut back by 9 bases and J by 2 bases. This CDR3 comprises 17 residues. The germline gives CDR1 SGHRS, CDR2 YFSETQ. The CDR3 coding sequence is TGCGCCACCTCGGACGGGGCGCTAGCGGGAGGGCAAGAGACCCAGTACTTC. Its protein product is CATSDGALAGGQETQYF.

In this sample, this clonotype turned up many times. This chain's CDR3 is CSAREVGRVEETQYF. CDR3 bases: TGCAGTGCTAGAGAGGTTGGCAGGGTCGAAGAGACCCAGTACTTC. The chain uses TRBV20-1 and TRBJ2-5; D might be TRBD1 (5 bases). Between the trimmed V and J ends, which lost 0 bases and 3 bases, there was a span of 14 bases. This CDR3 is built from 15 residues. Germline-derived CDR1 and CDR2 are DFQATT and SNEGSKA (reference sequence).

This clonotype showed up many times. The rearrangement links TRBV28 to TRBJ2-7, with D maybe TRBD2 (5 bases). Germline V gives CDR1 MDHEN, CDR2 SYDVKM. The CDR3 runs 15 residues. V lost 4 bases and J 1 base, leaving 14 bases between the germline ends. The CDR3 reads CASSYDRSGSYEQYF. The CDR3 DNA follows: TGTGCCAGCAGTTACGACCGGAGCGGTTCCTACGAGCAGTACTTC.

This clonotype has a count of ten or more. This chain links TRBV10-3 with TRBJ2-5, with TRBD2 matching over 7 bases. The CDR3 is made up of 16 amino acids. The J segment lost 4 bases and the V segment lost 2 bases, leaving 10 bases of the junction unmatched. Germline assignment: CDR1 ENHRY and CDR2 SYGVKD. CDR3 coding DNA: TGTGCCATCAGTGAGGCGGGAGAAGGGGCCCGAGAGACCCAGTACTTC. Residues: CAISEAGEGARETQYF.

This clonotype was detected many times. The V and J genes are TRBV9 and TRBJ1-4, with 10 nucleotides matching TRBD1. Trimming removed 3 bases from V and 8 bases from J; junction bases left unmatched: 7. Germline V gene data show CDR1 as SGDLS and CDR2 as YYNGEE. The CDR3 loop spans 15 amino acids. In nucleotides, the CDR3 is TGTGCCAGCAGCGCTTGGGACAGGGGAAGCGAAAAACTGTTTTTT. Protein sequence: CASSAWDRGSEKLFF.

This clonotype was detected many times. This chain joins TRBV5-1 and TRBJ1-2, with D tentatively TRBD1 (6 bases). The CDR3 contains 14 residues. Germline-derived CDR1 and CDR2 are SGHRS and YFSETQ. Between the trimmed V and J ends, which lost 4 bases and 7 bases, there was a span of 17 bases. In DNA, the CDR3 is TGCGCCAGCAGCCCTGGACAGCGCGGCGGTGGCTACACCTTC. Translating it yields CASSPGQRGGGYTF.